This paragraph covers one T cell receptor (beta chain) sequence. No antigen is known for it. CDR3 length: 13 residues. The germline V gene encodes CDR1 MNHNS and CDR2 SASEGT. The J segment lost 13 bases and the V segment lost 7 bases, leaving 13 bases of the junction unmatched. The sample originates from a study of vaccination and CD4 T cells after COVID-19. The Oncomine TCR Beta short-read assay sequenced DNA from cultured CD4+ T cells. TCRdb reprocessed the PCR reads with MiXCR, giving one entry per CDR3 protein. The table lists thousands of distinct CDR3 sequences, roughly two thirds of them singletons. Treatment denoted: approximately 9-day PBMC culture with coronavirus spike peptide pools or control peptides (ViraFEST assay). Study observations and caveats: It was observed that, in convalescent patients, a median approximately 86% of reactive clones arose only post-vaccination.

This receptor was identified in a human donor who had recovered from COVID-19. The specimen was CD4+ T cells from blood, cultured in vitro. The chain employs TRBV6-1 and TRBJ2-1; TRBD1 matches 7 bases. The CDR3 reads CASIPPGQLTQFF. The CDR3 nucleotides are TGTGCCAGCATTCCTCCGGGACAGCTCACTCAGTTCTTC.